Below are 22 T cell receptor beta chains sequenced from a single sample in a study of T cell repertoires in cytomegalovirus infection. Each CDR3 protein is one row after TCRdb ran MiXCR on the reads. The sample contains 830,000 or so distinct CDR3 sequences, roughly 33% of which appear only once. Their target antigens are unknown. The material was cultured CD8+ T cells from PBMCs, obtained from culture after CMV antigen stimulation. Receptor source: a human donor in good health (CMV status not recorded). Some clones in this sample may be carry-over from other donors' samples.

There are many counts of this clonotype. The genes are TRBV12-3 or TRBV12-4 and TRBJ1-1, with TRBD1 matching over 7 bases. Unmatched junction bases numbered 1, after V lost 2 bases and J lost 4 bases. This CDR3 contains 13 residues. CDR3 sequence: CASSLHRGTEAFF. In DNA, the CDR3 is TGTGCCAGCAGTTTACACAGGGGCACTGAAGCTTTCTTT.

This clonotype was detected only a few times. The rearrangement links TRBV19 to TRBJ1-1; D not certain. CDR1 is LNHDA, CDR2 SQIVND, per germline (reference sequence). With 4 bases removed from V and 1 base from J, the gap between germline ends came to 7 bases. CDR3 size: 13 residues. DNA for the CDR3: TGTGCCAGTAGTAGACCGACGAACACTGAAGCTTTCTTT. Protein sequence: CASSRPTNTEAFF.

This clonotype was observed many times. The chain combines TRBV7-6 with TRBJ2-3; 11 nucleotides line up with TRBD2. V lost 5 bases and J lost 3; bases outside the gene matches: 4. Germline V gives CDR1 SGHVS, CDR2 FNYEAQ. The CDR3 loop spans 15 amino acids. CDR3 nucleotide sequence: TGTGCCAGCAGCCCACTAGCGGGGGAAACAGATACGCAGTATTTT. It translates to CASSPLAGETDTQYF. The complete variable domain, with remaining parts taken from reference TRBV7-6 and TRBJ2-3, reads GAGVSQSPRYKVTKRGQDVALRCDPISGHVSLYWYRQALGQGPEFLTYFNYEAQQDKSGLPNDRFSAERPEGSISTLTIQRTEQRDSAMYRCASSPLAGETDTQYFGPGTRLTVL.

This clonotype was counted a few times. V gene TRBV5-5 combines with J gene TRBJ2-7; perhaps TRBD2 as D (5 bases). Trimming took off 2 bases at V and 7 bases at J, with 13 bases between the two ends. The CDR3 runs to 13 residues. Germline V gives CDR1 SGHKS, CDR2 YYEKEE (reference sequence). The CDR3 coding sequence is TGTGCCAGCAGCTTCGGGCTCCCGGGAGAGCAGTACTTC. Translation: CASSFGLPGEQYF.

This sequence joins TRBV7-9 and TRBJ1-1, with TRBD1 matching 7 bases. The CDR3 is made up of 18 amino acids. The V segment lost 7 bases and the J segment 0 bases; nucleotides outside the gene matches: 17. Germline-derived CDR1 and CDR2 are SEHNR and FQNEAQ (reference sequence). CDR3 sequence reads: CASTSTGQAVAVNTEAFF. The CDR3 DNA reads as TGTGCCAGCACCAGCACCGGACAGGCCGTCGCGGTGAACACTGAAGCTTTCTTT.

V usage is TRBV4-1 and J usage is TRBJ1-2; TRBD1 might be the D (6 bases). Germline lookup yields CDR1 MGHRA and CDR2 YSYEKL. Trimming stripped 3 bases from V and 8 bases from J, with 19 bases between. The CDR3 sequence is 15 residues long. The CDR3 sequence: CASSHPRDNPAGYTF. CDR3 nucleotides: TGCGCCAGCAGCCACCCGAGGGACAACCCGGCGGGCTACACCTTC.

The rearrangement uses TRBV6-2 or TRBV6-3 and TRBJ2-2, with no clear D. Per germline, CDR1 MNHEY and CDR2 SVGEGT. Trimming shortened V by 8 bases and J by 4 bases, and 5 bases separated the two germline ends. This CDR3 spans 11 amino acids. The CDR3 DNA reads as TGTGCCAGCGATTCCACCGGGGAGCTGTTTTTT. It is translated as CASDSTGELFF.

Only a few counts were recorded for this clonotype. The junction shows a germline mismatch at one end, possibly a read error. The CDR3 nucleotides read TGCGCCAGCAGCCAAGGGAATCGGGACATCAAAGAGTATAACGATGGCTACACCTTC. Its protein product is CASSQGNRDIKEYNDGYTF. The V gene is TRBV4-1, the J gene TRBJ1-2; D perhaps matches TRBD1 (6 bases). The V gene's germline CDR1 is MGHRA and CDR2 YSYEKL. CDR3 length: 19 residues.

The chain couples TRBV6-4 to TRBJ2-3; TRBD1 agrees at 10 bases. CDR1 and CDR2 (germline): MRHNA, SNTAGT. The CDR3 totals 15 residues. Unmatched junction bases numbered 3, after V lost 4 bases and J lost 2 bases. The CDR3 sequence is CASSAGTGDTDTQYF. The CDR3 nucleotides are TGTGCCAGCAGTGCTGGGACAGGGGACACAGATACGCAGTATTTT.

The CDR3 nucleotides read TGCAGTGCCCTAGCGGGGGCCCACAATGAGCAGTTCTTC. Amino acids: CSALAGAHNEQFF. The chain combines TRBV20-1 with TRBJ2-1; 10 nucleotides match TRBD2. V was clipped by 6 bases and J by 5 bases; unmatched bases: 4. Germline V lookup: CDR1 DFQATT, CDR2 SNEGSKA (reference sequence). The CDR3 contains 13 residues.

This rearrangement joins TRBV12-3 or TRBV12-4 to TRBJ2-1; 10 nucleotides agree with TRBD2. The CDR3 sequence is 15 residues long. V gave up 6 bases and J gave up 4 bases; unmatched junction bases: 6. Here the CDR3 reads CASRLGLALYNEQFF. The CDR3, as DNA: TGTGCCAGCAGATTGGGACTAGCGCTTTACAATGAGCAGTTCTTC.

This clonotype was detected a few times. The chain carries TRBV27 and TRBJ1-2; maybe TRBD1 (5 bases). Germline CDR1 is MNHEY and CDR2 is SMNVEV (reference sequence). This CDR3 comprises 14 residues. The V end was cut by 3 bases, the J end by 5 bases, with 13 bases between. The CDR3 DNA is TGTGCCAGCAGTTTCCTTGGGGGAGATTATGGCTACACCTTC. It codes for CASSFLGGDYGYTF.

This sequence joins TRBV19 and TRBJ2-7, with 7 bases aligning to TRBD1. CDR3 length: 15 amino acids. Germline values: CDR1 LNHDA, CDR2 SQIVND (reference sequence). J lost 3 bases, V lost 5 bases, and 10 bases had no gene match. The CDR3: CASSLAGDSLYEQYF. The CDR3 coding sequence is TGTGCCAGTAGTCTTGCCGGGGACAGCCTCTACGAGCAGTACTTC.

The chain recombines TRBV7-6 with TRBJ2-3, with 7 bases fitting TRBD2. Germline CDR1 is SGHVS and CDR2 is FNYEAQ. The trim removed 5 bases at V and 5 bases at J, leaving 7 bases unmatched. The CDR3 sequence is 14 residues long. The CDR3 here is CASSTPTSEDTQYF. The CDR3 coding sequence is TGTGCCAGCAGCACTCCTACTAGCGAAGATACGCAGTATTTT. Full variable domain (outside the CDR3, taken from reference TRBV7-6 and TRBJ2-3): GAGVSQSPRYKVTKRGQDVALRCDPISGHVSLYWYRQALGQGPEFLTYFNYEAQQDKSGLPNDRFSAERPEGSISTLTIQRTEQRDSAMYRCASSTPTSEDTQYFGPGTRLTVL.

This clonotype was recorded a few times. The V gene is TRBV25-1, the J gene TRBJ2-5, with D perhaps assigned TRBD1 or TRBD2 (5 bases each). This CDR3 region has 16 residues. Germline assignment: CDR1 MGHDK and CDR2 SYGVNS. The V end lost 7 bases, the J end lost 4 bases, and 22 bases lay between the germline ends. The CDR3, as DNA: TGTGCCAGCACGACAACAGTAAGAGGGGCTGGAGAGACCCAGTACTTC. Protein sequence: CASTTTVRGAGETQYF. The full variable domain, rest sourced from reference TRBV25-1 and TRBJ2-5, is EADIYQTPRYLVIGTGKKITLECSQTMGHDKMYWYQQDPGMELHLIHYSYGVNSTEKGDLSSESTVSRIRTEHFPLTLESARPSHTSQYLCASTTTVRGAGETQYFGPGTRLLVL.

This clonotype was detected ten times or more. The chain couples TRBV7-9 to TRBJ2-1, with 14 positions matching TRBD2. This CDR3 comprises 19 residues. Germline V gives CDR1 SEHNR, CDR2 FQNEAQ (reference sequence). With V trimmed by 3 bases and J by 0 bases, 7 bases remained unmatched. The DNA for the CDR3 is TGTGCCAGCAGCTTCCGGACTAGCGGGGGGCAGAGCTCCTACAATGAGCAGTTCTTC. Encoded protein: CASSFRTSGGQSSYNEQFF.

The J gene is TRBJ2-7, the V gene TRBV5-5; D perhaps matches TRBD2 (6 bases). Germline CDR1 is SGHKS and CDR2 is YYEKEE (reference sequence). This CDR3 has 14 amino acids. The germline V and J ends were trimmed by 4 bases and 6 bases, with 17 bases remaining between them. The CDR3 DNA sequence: TGTGCCAGCAGCCGAGACTGGAGGGGACGCGAGCAGTACTTC. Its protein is CASSRDWRGREQYF. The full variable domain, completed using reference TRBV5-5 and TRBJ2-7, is DAGVTQSPTHLIKTRGQQVTLRCSPISGHKSVSWYQQVLGQGPQFIFQYYEKEERGRGNFPDRFSARQFPNYSSELNVNALLLGDSALYLCASSRDWRGREQYFGPGTRLTVT.

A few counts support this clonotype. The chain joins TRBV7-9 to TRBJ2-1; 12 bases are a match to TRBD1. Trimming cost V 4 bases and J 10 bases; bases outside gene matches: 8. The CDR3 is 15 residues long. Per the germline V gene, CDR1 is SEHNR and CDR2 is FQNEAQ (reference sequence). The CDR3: CASSSATGTGGEQFF. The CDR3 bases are TGTGCCAGCAGCTCCGCCACCGGGACAGGGGGCGAGCAGTTCTTC.

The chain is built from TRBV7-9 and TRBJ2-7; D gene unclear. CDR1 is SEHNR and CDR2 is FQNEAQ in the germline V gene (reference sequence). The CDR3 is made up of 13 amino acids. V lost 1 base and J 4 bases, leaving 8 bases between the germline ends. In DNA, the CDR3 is TGTGCCAGCAGCTTAGAGTCTGCTTACGAGCAGTACTTC. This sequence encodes CASSLESAYEQYF.

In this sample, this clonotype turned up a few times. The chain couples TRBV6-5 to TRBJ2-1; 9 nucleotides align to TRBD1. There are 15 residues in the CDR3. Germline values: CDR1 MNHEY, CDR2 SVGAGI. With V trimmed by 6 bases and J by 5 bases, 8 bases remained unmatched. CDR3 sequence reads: CASSHTGTGHNEQFF. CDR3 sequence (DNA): TGTGCCAGCAGCCACACCGGGACAGGGCACAATGAGCAGTTCTTC.

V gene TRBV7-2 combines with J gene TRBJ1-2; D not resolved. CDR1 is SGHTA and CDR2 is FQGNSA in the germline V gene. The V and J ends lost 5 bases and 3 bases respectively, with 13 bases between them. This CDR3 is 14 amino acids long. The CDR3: CASSPSVEDYGYTF. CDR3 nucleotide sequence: TGTGCCAGCAGCCCTTCGGTGGAGGACTATGGCTACACCTTC.

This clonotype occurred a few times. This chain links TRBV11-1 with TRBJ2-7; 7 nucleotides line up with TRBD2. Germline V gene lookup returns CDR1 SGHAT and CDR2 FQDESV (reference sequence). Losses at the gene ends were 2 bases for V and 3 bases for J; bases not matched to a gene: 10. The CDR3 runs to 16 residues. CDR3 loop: CASSLSRIGGNYEQYF. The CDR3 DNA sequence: TGTGCCAGCAGCTTATCTAGGATCGGGGGGAACTACGAGCAGTACTTC.